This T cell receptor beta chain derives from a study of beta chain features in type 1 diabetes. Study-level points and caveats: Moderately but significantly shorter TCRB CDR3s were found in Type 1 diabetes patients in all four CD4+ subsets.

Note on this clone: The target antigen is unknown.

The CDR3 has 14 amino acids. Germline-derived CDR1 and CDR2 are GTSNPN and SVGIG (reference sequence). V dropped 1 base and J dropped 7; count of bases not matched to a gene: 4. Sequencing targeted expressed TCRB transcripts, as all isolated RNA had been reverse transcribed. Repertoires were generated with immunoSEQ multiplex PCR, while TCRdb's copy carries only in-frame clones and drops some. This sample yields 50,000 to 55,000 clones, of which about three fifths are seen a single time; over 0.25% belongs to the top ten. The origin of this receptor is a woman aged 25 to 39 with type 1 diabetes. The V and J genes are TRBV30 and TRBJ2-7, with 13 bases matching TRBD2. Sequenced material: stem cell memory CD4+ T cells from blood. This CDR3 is CAWSGTSGSGEQYF. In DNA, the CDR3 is TGTGCCTGGAGTGGGACTAGCGGGAGTGGGGAGCAGTACTTC.